This entry lists 27 T cell receptor beta chains sequenced from one sample in a study of T-cell memory formation after mild COVID-19. In TCRdb, the 5' RACE reads were re-called with MiXCR into one record per CDR3 protein. The data hold approximately 400,000 distinct CDR3 sequences, with approximately 18% observed a single time. Sequencing was performed on PBMCs or a T cell subset sorted from them (not recorded which). The receptors come from a man aged 18 to 29 who had mild COVID-19 (a few samples of this study predate the infection). Cell type and time point are not known.

This clonotype was counted only a few times. The V call is TRBV5-5, the J call TRBJ2-2; 7 positions match TRBD1. The CDR3 has 15 residues. Germline lookup yields CDR1 SGHKS and CDR2 YYEKEE (reference sequence). Trimming removed 1 base from V and 3 bases from J; junction bases left unmatched: 3. In DNA form, the CDR3 reads TGTGCCAGCAGCTTGACAGGGGCGGACACCGGGGAGCTGTTTTTT. Its translation is CASSLTGADTGELFF.

There are many counts of this clonotype. The gene calls are TRBV18 and TRBJ1-2; D uncertain. The CDR3 extends over 13 amino acids. The V gene's germline CDR1 is KGHSH and CDR2 LQKENI. V was trimmed by 3 bases and J by 6 bases, leaving 11 bases between them. The CDR3 reads CASSPPGSDGYTF. Here the CDR3 DNA reads TGTGCCAGCTCACCTCCAGGATCGGATGGCTACACCTTC.

The CDR3 protein is CSARDTGLAGGIGQETQYF. CDR3 nucleotide sequence: TGCAGTGCTAGGGATACCGGACTAGCGGGGGGAATTGGCCAAGAGACCCAGTACTTC. The chain joins TRBV20-1 to TRBJ2-5; 14 bases fit TRBD2. The CDR3 has 19 amino acids. Losses at the gene ends were 3 bases for V and 1 base for J; bases not matched to a gene: 13. From germline, CDR1 is DFQATT and CDR2 SNEGSKA (reference sequence).

This clonotype was counted at least ten times. The genes are TRBV20-1 and TRBJ2-1; 8 bases line up with TRBD2. CDR3 length: 16 residues. Trimming at V came to 3 bases and at J to 0 bases, leaving 7 bases not matched to a gene. CDR1 is DFQATT, CDR2 SNEGSKA, per germline (reference sequence). The CDR3 nucleotides are TGCAGTGCTAGTGGGGGACTAGGAAGCTCCTACAATGAGCAGTTCTTC. Translating it yields CSASGGLGSSYNEQFF.

The rearrangement links TRBV30 to TRBJ1-4, with D unclear. Germline V gene lookup returns CDR1 GTSNPN and CDR2 SVGIG (reference sequence). This CDR3 is built from 14 residues. V was cut by 1 base and J by 8 bases, with 14 bases left in between. CDR3 sequence: CAWSAGLLGEKLFF. Written as DNA, the CDR3 is TGTGCCTGGAGTGCCGGCCTTCTCGGGGAAAAACTGTTTTTT.

This clonotype was observed a handful of times. The chain links TRBV20-1 to TRBJ1-2, with a tentative D call TRBD1 (6 bases). The length of the CDR3 is 14 residues. Germline assignment: CDR1 DFQATT and CDR2 SNEGSKA (reference sequence). V lost 2 bases to trimming and J lost 3 bases, with 13 bases between them. The CDR3 sequence is CSARKQGGHYGYTF. The CDR3 coding sequence is TGCAGTGCTAGAAAACAGGGAGGGCACTATGGCTACACCTTC.

Only a few counts were recorded for this clonotype. One junction end does not reproduce the germline sequence, and a read error may be involved. The chain recombines TRBV5-4 with TRBJ1-1; TRBD1 is a possible D gene (6 bases). The CDR3 loop spans 14 amino acids. The germline V gene has CDR1 SGHNT and CDR2 YYREEE (reference sequence). The CDR3 here is CASSLQGVNTEVFF. The CDR3 DNA reads TGTGCCAGCAGCTTACAGGGAGTGAACACTGAAGTTTTCTTT.

V is TRBV15 and J is TRBJ1-2, with 7 positions matching TRBD1. The J segment lost 3 bases and the V segment lost 0 bases, leaving 1 base of the junction unmatched. Germline V gives CDR1 LNHNV, CDR2 YYDKDF (reference sequence). The CDR3 sequence is 14 residues long. In DNA, the CDR3 is TGTGCCACCAGCAGAGATAGGGGGCACTATGGCTACACCTTC. Translating it yields CATSRDRGHYGYTF.

The chain is built from TRBV2 and TRBJ1-1; no definite D call. The V gene's germline CDR1 is SNHLY and CDR2 FYNNEI. The CDR3 totals 13 residues. The V end was cut by 6 bases, the J end by 0 bases, with 8 bases between. The CDR3 DNA follows: TGTGCCAGCAGGGACGGGATGAACACTGAAGCTTTCTTT. Amino acids: CASRDGMNTEAFF.

This clonotype was seen just once. Germline is not matched at one junction end, which may reflect a read error. The chain uses TRBV24-1 and TRBJ2-3; the D is unclear. From germline, CDR1 is KGHDR and CDR2 SFDVKD. CDR3 length equals 14 residues. The CDR3 DNA reads as TGTGCCACCAGTGACCCCCGGGCCACAAATACGCAGTATTTT. Its translation is CATSDPRATNTQYF.

This clonotype was observed a few times. This sequence joins TRBV5-1 and TRBJ1-1; 8 nucleotides line up with TRBD1. The germline V gene encodes CDR1 SGHRS and CDR2 YFSETQ. This CDR3 is 17 amino acids long. V gave up 0 bases and J gave up 1 base; unmatched junction bases: 8. CDR3 nucleotide sequence: TGCGCCAGCAGCTTGGGTCCAGGGGGCTACACGAACACTGAAGCTTTCTTT. Amino acids: CASSLGPGGYTNTEAFF.

This clonotype has more than one count but fewer than ten. The chain combines TRBV4-1 with TRBJ1-5, with D uncertain. This CDR3 has 17 amino acids. From germline, CDR1 is MGHRA and CDR2 YSYEKL. V gave up 1 base and J gave up 0 bases, with 13 bases separating them. CDR3 sequence reads: CASSQGLDYYSNQPQHF. DNA for the CDR3: TGCGCCAGCAGCCAAGGATTGGATTACTATAGCAATCAGCCCCAGCATTTT.

This clonotype has more than one count but fewer than ten. The chain employs TRBV5-1 and TRBJ2-7, with 11 nucleotides matching TRBD1. Per the germline V gene, CDR1 is SGHRS and CDR2 is YFSETQ. CDR3 length: 14 residues. V lost 4 bases, J lost 5 bases, and 5 bases stayed unmatched. CDR3 DNA sequence: TGCGCCAGCAGCCGCCGGGACAGGGGGGACGAGCAGTACTTC. Amino acid sequence: CASSRRDRGDEQYF.

The rearrangement links TRBV27 to TRBJ1-2, with D maybe TRBD1 (5 bases). V lost 3 bases, J lost 4 bases, and 15 bases lay in between. The CDR3 covers 15 residues. Germline CDR1 MNHEY, CDR2 SMNVEV (reference sequence). CDR3 loop: CASSFWGDLGYGYTF. CDR3 bases: TGTGCCAGCAGTTTTTGGGGGGACCTAGGCTATGGCTACACCTTC.

This clonotype was seen a handful of times. The chain is built from TRBV4-3 and TRBJ2-3; 11 positions match TRBD2. Trimming removed 6 bases from V and 5 bases from J; junction bases left unmatched: 10. Germline CDR1 is LGHNA and CDR2 is YSLEER. The CDR3 totals 16 residues. The CDR3 region has the DNA TGCGCCAGCAGTCGATATAGCGGGGGGGCCGGAGATACGCAGTATTTT. Amino acids: CASSRYSGGAGDTQYF.

The chain combines TRBV11-2 with TRBJ2-5, with TRBD1 as a possible D gene (6 bases). V dropped 1 base and J dropped 6 bases, with 12 bases sitting between them. Germline CDR1 and CDR2: SGHAT and FQNNGV. CDR3 size: 14 residues. The CDR3 DNA sequence: TGTGCCAGCAGCTTAGTTCAGGGGTTACAGACCCAGTACTTC. As protein: CASSLVQGLQTQYF. Based on the CDR3 plus reference TRBV11-2 and TRBJ2-5, the full variable domain is EAGVAQSPRYKIIEKRQSVAFWCNPISGHATLYWYQQILGQGPKLLIQFQNNGVVDDSQLPKDRFSAERLKGVDSTLKIQPAKLEDSAVYLCASSLVQGLQTQYFGPGTRLLVL.

The genes are TRBV7-7 and TRBJ2-2; TRBD1 might be the D (6 bases). Germline CDR1 and CDR2: SSHAT and FNYEAQ (reference sequence). The germline V and J ends were trimmed by 5 bases and 1 base, with 11 bases remaining between them. The CDR3 totals 15 residues. The CDR3: CASSPQGWNTGELFF. The CDR3 DNA reads TGTGCCAGCAGCCCTCAGGGGTGGAACACCGGGGAGCTGTTTTTT.

The V and J genes are TRBV7-6 and TRBJ2-3; maybe TRBD1 (5 bases). The germline V gene has CDR1 SGHVS and CDR2 FNYEAQ. This CDR3 spans 17 amino acids. V was clipped by 2 bases and J by 1 base, with 16 bases between them. The CDR3 bases are TGTGCCAGCAGCTTACTTTCAACAGGCTATCGCACAGATACGCAGTATTTT. This codes for CASSLLSTGYRTDTQYF. The variable domain in full, with the rest retrieved from reference TRBV7-6 and TRBJ2-3, is GAGVSQSPRYKVTKRGQDVALRCDPISGHVSLYWYRQALGQGPEFLTYFNYEAQQDKSGLPNDRFSAERPEGSISTLTIQRTEQRDSAMYRCASSLLSTGYRTDTQYFGPGTRLTVL.

The V and J genes are TRBV28 and TRBJ2-1; D is perhaps TRBD2 (6 bases). The CDR3 spans 15 residues. Germline assignment: CDR1 MDHEN and CDR2 SYDVKM. V was cut by 4 bases and J by 4 bases, with 14 bases left in between. The CDR3 sequence is CASSYVGLPYNEQFF. The CDR3 bases are TGTGCCAGCAGTTATGTGGGACTGCCTTACAATGAGCAGTTCTTC.

This chain links TRBV5-1 with TRBJ1-6; D is undetermined. This CDR3 has 14 residues. The V end was cut by 0 bases, the J end by 8 bases, with 9 bases between. The germline CDR1 and CDR2 sequences are SGHRS and YFSETQ. The CDR3 loop is CASSLEVRDSPLHF. The CDR3 DNA follows: TGCGCCAGCAGCTTGGAGGTTCGGGATTCACCCCTCCACTTT.

CDR3 protein: CASSIRDLNSPLHF. The CDR3 bases are TGCGCCAGCAGCATACGGGATCTAAATTCACCCCTCCACTTT. The chain is built from TRBV5-1 and TRBJ1-6; no reliable D call. The ends were cut back, 4 bases at V and 7 bases at J, with 12 bases in the middle. The CDR3 is 14 amino acids. From germline, CDR1 is SGHRS and CDR2 YFSETQ. Full variable domain (missing parts from reference TRBV5-1 and TRBJ1-6): KAGVTQTPRYLIKTRGQQVTLSCSPISGHRSVSWYQQTPGQGLQFLFEYFSETQRNKGNFPGRFSGRQFSNSRSEMNVSTLELGDSALYLCASSIRDLNSPLHFGNGTRLTVT.

The J gene is TRBJ1-1, the V gene TRBV6-5; 8 bases line up with TRBD1. The CDR3 length is 13 residues. The V and J ends lost 7 bases and 6 bases, in that order; junction bases with no gene match: 7. Germline V gene data show CDR1 as MNHEY and CDR2 as SVGAGI. CDR3 nucleotide sequence: TGTGCCAGCACCGCAGGGGGCGGCTCTGAAGCTTTCTTT. Encoded protein: CASTAGGGSEAFF.

This CDR3 reads CASSRRVDEQFF. The DNA of the CDR3 is TGTGCCAGTAGTCGCAGGGTAGATGAGCAGTTCTTC. The V gene is TRBV19, the J gene TRBJ2-1, with a tentative D call TRBD1 (5 bases). The V end lost 5 bases, the J end lost 8 bases, and 10 bases lay between the germline ends. This CDR3 comprises 12 residues. Per the germline V gene, CDR1 is LNHDA and CDR2 is SQIVND (reference sequence).

In this sample, this clonotype turned up a few times. CDR3 amino acids: CASYQGPEAFF. DNA of the CDR3: TGTGCCAGTTACCAGGGGCCTGAAGCTTTCTTT. This chain links TRBV19 with TRBJ1-1; TRBD1 is a possible D gene (6 bases). This CDR3 is 11 amino acids long. The germline V gene encodes CDR1 LNHDA and CDR2 SQIVND (reference sequence). Trimming removed 8 bases from V and 6 bases from J, with 10 bases in between.

This chain links TRBV19 with TRBJ1-3, with D unresolved. From germline, CDR1 is LNHDA and CDR2 SQIVND (reference sequence). The V end was cut by 4 bases, the J end by 2 bases, with 12 bases between. The CDR3 has 15 residues. The CDR3 bases are TGTGCCAGTAGTACGCCGTACGGGGCTGGAAACACCATATATTTT. Protein sequence: CASSTPYGAGNTIYF.

This clonotype was seen a few times. This CDR3 reads CASSPPPGANYGYTF. The DNA for the CDR3 is TGTGCCAGCTCACCACCGCCAGGGGCGAACTATGGCTACACCTTC. V usage is TRBV18 and J usage is TRBJ1-2; D is perhaps TRBD1 (6 bases). The CDR3 covers 15 residues. The ends were cut back, 0 bases at V and 2 bases at J, with 10 bases in the middle. Looked up from germline, CDR1 is KGHSH and CDR2 is LQKENI.

This clonotype was counted only a few times. The genes are TRBV5-6 and TRBJ1-4, with 9 bases that match TRBD1. CDR3 size: 15 residues. Unmatched junction bases numbered 10, after V lost 3 bases and J lost 10 bases. Germline CDR1 SGHDT, CDR2 YYEEEE. CDR3 protein: CASSWDGDRVGKLFF. The CDR3 region has the DNA TGTGCCAGCAGCTGGGATGGGGACAGGGTCGGAAAACTGTTTTTT.